A single sample gave rise to the 17 T cell receptor beta chains below, sequenced in a study of ipilimumab plus nivolumab after autologous stem cell transplantation. The table came from immunoSEQ multiplex PCR; TCRdb's copy has only in-frame clones and leaves some out. The sample holds over 15,000 clones; approximately 85% are singletons and the top ten take around 6.8%. The sequencing used PBMCs, collected in a trial of ipilimumab plus nivolumab as post-transplant consolidation. These TCRs come from a male donor with diffuse large B-cell lymphoma.

The V gene is TRBV6-5, the J gene TRBJ1-2, with TRBD1 matching 11 bases. The CDR3 is 13 amino acids. V trimming: 6 bases; J trimming: 6 bases; junction bases outside the gene matches: 3. The germline V gene has CDR1 MNHEY and CDR2 SVGAGI. For the CDR3, the DNA is TGTGCCAGCAGCTGGGACAGGGGGAATGGCTACACCTTC. Amino acids: CASSWDRGNGYTF.

The rearrangement joins TRBV25-1 to TRBJ1-3, with TRBD1 matching 10 bases. Unmatched junction bases numbered 3, after V lost 6 bases and J lost 1 base. The CDR3 is 15 amino acids. The germline gives CDR1 MGHDK, CDR2 SYGVNS. As DNA, the CDR3 is TGTGCCAGCAGGGGACAGGGGACTTCTGGAAACACCATATATTTT. Its protein product is CASRGQGTSGNTIYF.

The chain recombines TRBV6-1 with TRBJ1-2, with D unclear. The CDR3 is made up of 14 amino acids. The V end was cut by 3 bases, the J end by 8 bases, with 16 bases between. CDR1 MNHNS and CDR2 SASEGT come from the germline V gene. CDR3: CASSEFGVRIGYTF. The CDR3 DNA sequence: TGTGCCAGCAGTGAGTTTGGGGTACGGATCGGCTACACCTTC.

The V call is TRBV5-1, the J call TRBJ2-1; TRBD1 matches 9 bases. Unmatched junction bases numbered 5, after V lost 1 base and J lost 3 bases. The CDR3 runs 16 residues. Germline assignment: CDR1 SGHRS and CDR2 YFSETQ. The CDR3 here is CASSLTPGQGYNEQFF. CDR3 nucleotide sequence: TGCGCCAGCAGCTTGACCCCGGGACAGGGCTACAATGAGCAGTTCTTC.

This chain uses TRBV7-3 with TRBJ2-2, with TRBD2 matching over 11 bases. V shed 1 base and J 5 bases; nucleotides not matched to a gene: 3. From germline, CDR1 is SGHTA and CDR2 FQGTGA. The CDR3 loop spans 16 amino acids. In DNA form, the CDR3 reads TGTGCCAGCAGCTTAAGTCCTAGCGGGGGGACCGGGGAGCTGTTTTTT. Translation gives CASSLSPSGGTGELFF.

V usage is TRBV6-6 and J usage is TRBJ2-2, with 12 bases identical to TRBD2. Unmatched junction bases numbered 1, after V lost 5 bases and J lost 3 bases. The CDR3 length is 15 residues. Germline-derived CDR1 and CDR2 are MNHNY and SVGAGI (reference sequence). The CDR3, as DNA: TGTGCCAGCAGTGGACTAGCGGGGCACACCGGGGAGCTGTTTTTT. Translation gives CASSGLAGHTGELFF.

Notes on this clone: At one end the junction does not follow the germline gene, possibly because of a read error. Within the sample, other DNA sequences also encode this same CDR3. The chain recombines TRBV29-1 with TRBJ2-5, with 9 bases aligning to TRBD2. Germline CDR1 SQVTM, CDR2 ANQGSEA. This CDR3 contains 14 residues. The CDR3 nucleotides are TGCAGCGCCCGGGGGGGACTAGCTCAAGAGACTCAGTACTTC. Protein sequence: CSARGGLAQETQYF.

The rearrangement uses TRBV18 and TRBJ1-3; D gene ambiguous. The CDR3 length is 16 residues. Germline CDR1 is KGHSH and CDR2 is LQKENI. Trimming cost V 3 bases and J 0 bases, with 12 bases left between them. CDR3 protein: CASSPEQRLSGNTIYF. CDR3 nucleotide sequence: TGTGCCAGCTCACCCGAACAGAGACTCTCTGGAAACACCATATATTTT.

In DNA, the CDR3 is TGTGCCAGCAGTTCCATCGGGGCAATTGAAGCTTTCTTT. Its protein is CASSSIGAIEAFF. The V gene is TRBV6-5, the J gene TRBJ1-1, with D possibly matching TRBD1 (5 bases). Trimming removed 4 bases from V and 7 bases from J, with 13 bases in between. The CDR3 is 13 residues long. Germline CDR1 MNHEY, CDR2 SVGAGI.

V is TRBV6-1 and J is TRBJ1-5; unclear D gene. Germline V lookup: CDR1 MNHNS, CDR2 SASEGT. The CDR3 covers 13 residues. V lost 4 bases, J lost 6 bases, and 10 bases lay in between. The DNA of the CDR3 is TGTGCCAGCAGTGGTGAGGTTGGTCAGCCCCAGCATTTT. Translated, it gives CASSGEVGQPQHF.

The V and J genes are TRBV2 and TRBJ1-1; no definite D call. Germline lookup yields CDR1 SNHLY and CDR2 FYNNEI. The CDR3 has 15 residues. Trimming pared 3 bases from V and 2 bases from J, leaving 13 bases between. CDR3 residues: CASSDIWQLNTEAFF. CDR3 coding DNA: TGTGCCAGCAGTGATATATGGCAGCTCAACACTGAAGCTTTCTTT.

J is TRBJ2-5 and V is TRBV7-8; 10 bases map to TRBD1. This CDR3 has 16 amino acids. Unmatched junction bases numbered 9, after V lost 4 bases and J lost 4 bases. Per the germline V gene, CDR1 is SGHVS and CDR2 is FQNEAQ. The CDR3 here is CASSYGQGVGRETQYF. DNA of the CDR3: TGTGCCAGCAGCTACGGACAGGGGGTTGGAAGAGAGACCCAGTACTTC.

The rearrangement links TRBV6-6 to TRBJ2-7; TRBD2 might be the D (6 bases). V lost 6 bases and J 0 bases, leaving 9 bases between the germline ends. Per the germline V gene, CDR1 is MNHNY and CDR2 is SVGAGI (reference sequence). The CDR3 covers 13 residues. The CDR3 sequence: CASRVGGSYEQYF. For the CDR3, the DNA is TGTGCCAGCAGAGTCGGGGGCTCCTACGAGCAGTACTTC.

This clone has only a few counts. V gene TRBV7-6 combines with J gene TRBJ1-1, with 9 bases that match TRBD1. V trimming: 6 bases; J trimming: 1 base; junction bases outside the gene matches: 6. This CDR3 contains 15 residues. Germline V lookup: CDR1 SGHVS, CDR2 FNYEAQ. The CDR3 loop is CASSWPGQGNTEAFF. Here the CDR3 DNA reads TGTGCCAGCAGTTGGCCGGGACAGGGGAACACTGAAGCTTTCTTT. Drawing the rest from reference TRBV7-6 and TRBJ1-1, the complete variable domain is GAGVSQSPRYKVTKRGQDVALRCDPISGHVSLYWYRQALGQGPEFLTYFNYEAQQDKSGLPNDRFSAERPEGSISTLTIQRTEQRDSAMYRCASSWPGQGNTEAFFGQGTRLTVV.

In regard to this clone: A far larger clone is one base from this, pointing to a likely read error. The same CDR3 also results from other DNA sequences found in this sample. This sequence joins TRBV10-1 and TRBJ2-5; tentatively, D is TRBD1 or TRBD2 (7 bases each). Deletions cut 2 bases from V and 0 bases from J, with 16 bases between. The CDR3 runs to 17 residues. Germline loops: CDR1 WNHNN, CDR2 SYGVQD (reference sequence). CDR3 nucleotides: TGCGCCAGCAGTGAGGATGGGCAGGGGGGGTACCAAGAGACCCAGTACTTC. Encoded protein: CASSEDGQGGYQETQYF.

In regard to this clone: An end of the junction does not agree with germline; a read error may underlie this. This rearrangement joins TRBV7-6 to TRBJ1-1; no definite D call. Germline assignment: CDR1 SGHVS and CDR2 FNYEAQ. The CDR3 consists of 13 residues. The CDR3 DNA sequence: TGTGCCAGCAGCTTTTACCCTGAGACTGACGCTTTCTTT. Protein product: CASSFYPETDAFF.

V gene TRBV18 combines with J gene TRBJ1-3, with 9 bases aligning to TRBD1. With 6 bases clipped from V and 2 bases from J, the junction kept 14 bases outside the gene matches. CDR3 length equals 18 residues. In germline, CDR1 is KGHSH, CDR2 LQKENI. The chain's CDR3 is CASSSRESGQGPGNTIYF. The CDR3 nucleotides are TGTGCCAGCTCCTCACGCGAGTCGGGACAGGGTCCTGGAAACACCATATATTTT. The full variable domain, with the rest looked up from reference TRBV18 and TRBJ1-3, is NAGVMQNPRHLVRRRGQEARLRCSPMKGHSHVYWYRQLPEEGLKFMVYLQKENIIDESGMPKERFSAEFPKEGPSILRIQQVVRGDSAAYFCASSSRESGQGPGNTIYFGEGSWLTVV.